This T cell receptor (beta chain) derives from a study of T cells after posttransplantation cyclophosphamide. Whole-study results and caveats: Blood and skin or GI T cell repertoires showed limited TRB overlap. Recipient CMV seropositivity and CMV reactivation strongly tracked TRB clonality.

The assay was immunoSEQ multiplex PCR, and TCRdb's table has in-frame clones only and misses some. The sample contains 3,000 or so clones, none of them singletons. This clone was counted ten times or more. Its specificity is unknown. The germline V gene has CDR1 SQVTM and CDR2 ANQGSEA. V lost 3 bases and J lost 0, with 9 bases in between. The CDR3 is 13 amino acids. Treatment was busulfan-fludarabine conditioning, a marrow graft, and cyclophosphamide on days +3 and +4. This receptor was identified in a female patient between 50 and 59 years old who received an allogeneic stem cell transplant from a related donor, was CMV-positive, and had no GVHD. Some T cells could come from the graft donor. The sequences come from PBMCs, collected after allogeneic stem cell transplant with posttransplant cyclophosphamide. The gene calls are TRBV29-1 and TRBJ2-7, with D perhaps TRBD1 or TRBD2 (5 bases each). This CDR3 reads CSVDAGSSYEQYF. The CDR3 coding sequence is TGCAGCGTTGACGCAGGGAGCTCCTACGAGCAGTACTTC.